A selection of T cell receptor beta chains follows, all from one sample in a study of T cell responses to AZD1222 COVID-19 vaccine. TCRdb keeps only in-frame clones here, not all; method: immunoSEQ multiplex PCR. This sample has about 200,000 clones; 85% to 95% occur once, and the top ten carry 0.9% to 1.1%. The material was peripheral blood, obtained 28 days after the second AZD1222 dose. The source is an adult who received the AZD1222 COVID-19 vaccine. CDR3s leave out the opening cysteine and the closing phenylalanine or tryptophan. Fields, in order: J gene, V gene, CDR3 protein.

TRBJ2-1 TRBV12-3/TRBV12-4 ASSLVGREQF
TRBJ2-7 TRBV5-6 ASSFFSTNSYEQY
TRBJ1-4 TRBV5-1 ASSLQQGTNEKLF
TRBJ1-2 TRBV3-1/TRBV3-2 ASSRDGQGYT
TRBJ1-5 TRBV2 ASSDVVNQPQH
TRBJ1-6 TRBV19 ASSLLKSSYNSPLH
TRBJ2-5 TRBV5-1 ASSQGTGGQETQY
TRBJ1-3 TRBV5-1 ASSTGNSGNTIY
TRBJ1-6 TRBV11-1 ASSSFGLNSPLH
TRBJ1-2 TRBV15 ASKRQGNYGYT
TRBJ2-1 TRBV5-1 ASSSRSAGGPNEQF
TRBJ2-5 TRBV6-5 ATTRRGGNQETQY
TRBJ1-3 TRBV27 ASSSIPRGEAGNTIY
TRBJ2-3 TRBV5-8 ASSLALGGFTDTQY
TRBJ1-5 TRBV9 ASSGDSQLQH
TRBJ2-7 TRBV6-5 ASIRPGPLVEQY
TRBJ2-1 TRBV14 ASSQIQGSSYNEQF
TRBJ1-1 TRBV7-2 ASSLVAGDTEAF
TRBJ1-2 TRBV27 ASSLGQNYGYT
TRBJ1-5 TRBV28 ASKGRNQPQH
TRBJ2-7 TRBV10-3 AIHGGPSYEQY
TRBJ2-5 TRBV5-6 ASSLRLAVKETQY
TRBJ2-5 TRBV10-3 AISRDSQETQY
TRBJ2-7 TRBV6-1 ASSRGQGEQY
TRBJ1-5 TRBV28 ASRTGNQPQH
TRBJ2-7 TRBV6-5 ASRVTGPRREQY
TRBJ1-2 TRBV5-4 ASSVDSYGYT
TRBJ1-2 TRBV29-1 SVEVRIQGALGYGYT
TRBJ1-2 TRBV19 ASTIARGGYT
TRBJ2-5 TRBV18 ASSPRPAETQY
TRBJ1-5 TRBV6-5 ASSSGQGSGQPQH
TRBJ1-2 TRBV29-1 SVVGQGRRWNYGYT
TRBJ2-2 TRBV7-3 ASSLIGGSNTGELF
TRBJ1-2 TRBV7-2 ASSNTQTGNYGYT
TRBJ1-2 TRBV9 ASSEGGGRYGYT
TRBJ1-2 TRBV6-5 ASRGPSSGYT
TRBJ2-5 TRBV10-3 AISEPGSGGIQETQY
TRBJ2-5 TRBV6-5 ASSYSSGRGETQY
TRBJ1-1 TRBV9 ASSVGLGRGGEAF
TRBJ1-5 TRBV7-2 ASSLGQISNQPQH
TRBJ1-2 TRBV2 ASSEEGVSYGYT
TRBJ1-4 TRBV12-3/TRBV12-4 ASSPIRTEKLF
TRBJ1-1 TRBV10-3 AIRSGTTNTEAF
TRBJ1-1 TRBV6-2/TRBV6-3 ASSYSISEINWDTEAF
TRBJ1-6 TRBV4-2 ASSQDTSRGPNSPLH
TRBJ1-4 TRBV12-3/TRBV12-4 ASRAGIEKLF
TRBJ1-2 TRBV7-9 AIPRGPNYGYT
TRBJ1-1 TRBV7-2 ASSTPGWGDTEAF
TRBJ1-4 TRBV7-6 ASSLAQGQGGKLF
TRBJ2-1 TRBV5-1 ASSPTSGAYNEQF
TRBJ2-2 TRBV11-2 ASSKNTGELF
TRBJ1-4 TRBV7-9 ASSLARATNEKLF
TRBJ1-1 TRBV20-1 SASGDLGTEAF
TRBJ1-2 TRBV4-3 ASSHSRGFEYGYT
TRBJ1-3 TRBV6-5 ASSSPVGTGNTIY